The TCR beta chain under discussion was sequenced for a study of molecular identifiers for immune sequencing clone quantification. This clonotype was seen a few times. CDR3 length: 17 residues. Between the trimmed V and J ends, which lost 0 bases and 5 bases, there was a span of 16 bases. Germline CDR1 is LGHDT and CDR2 is YNNKEL (reference sequence). TCRdb reanalysed the PCR reads using MiXCR and keeps one entry per CDR3 protein. This sample has over 600,000 distinct CDR3 sequences; just under 20% occur once, and the top ten carry approximately 0.9%. Sequenced material: naive CD8+ T cells from blood, with Jurkat cell RNA spiked in. The subset was: FACS-sorted CD8+CD4-CCR7+CD45RA+ naive T cells. The TCR originated in a human donor in good health. Some libraries in this study had Jurkat cell RNA spiked in. The chain uses TRBV3-1 and TRBJ2-2, with D perhaps TRBD1 (5 bases). CDR3 region: CASSQDIPGLGTGELFF. The CDR3 nucleotides are TGTGCCAGCAGCCAAGATATTCCAGGGTTAGGGACCGGGGAGCTGTTTTTT.